The 2 T cell receptor beta chains below were found in one sample sequenced in a study of T cells expressing NK-cell markers. TCRdb derives one entry per CDR3 protein from the 5' RACE reads, leaving out DNA. The table for this sample gives 350,000 to 400,000 distinct CDR3 sequences. Sequencing was performed on blood T cells: a sorted CD56 or NKG2C T cell subset, CD4+ or CD8+ T cells, or bulk PBMC T cells (not recorded which). The source of these receptors is a woman between 50 and 59 years old in good health.

This rearrangement joins TRBV7-2 to TRBJ2-2. The CDR3 length is 14 residues. Germline lookup yields CDR1 SGHTA and CDR2 FQGNSA. The CDR3: CASSLSGSIGELFF.

CDR3 residues: CSVVEGGKNIQYF. The chain employs TRBV29-1 and TRBJ2-4; no DNA is available, so the TRBD2 call from TCRdb remains unchecked. Germline CDR1 is SQVTM and CDR2 is ANQGSEA. This CDR3 has 13 amino acids.